This paragraph reports one T cell receptor beta chain. The antigen is undetermined. This entry is derived from a study of T cells in Graves' hyperthyroidism and ophthalmopathy. Across the study: Blood from the periphery was taken at initial diagnosis, before any treatment.

Regarding the study as a whole: Expanded thyroid clonotypes (above 0.001) were mostly also found in blood.

CDR3 length equals 13 residues. Germline V gene lookup returns CDR1 ENHRY and CDR2 SYGVKD. Trimming shortened V by 3 bases and J by 3 bases, and 8 bases separated the two germline ends. TCR beta CDR3 region amplification was performed from RNA transcripts. Using the HTBI primer set, a first-round RT-PCR was run on the TCR CDR3. TCRdb re-analysed the multiplex PCR reads in MiXCR, keeping a single row per CDR3 protein. This table holds approximately 250,000 distinct CDR3 sequences, approximately 25% found once. The sequenced sample consisted of blood. This clonotype was obtained from a woman in her thirties or forties with Graves' ophthalmopathy. The genes are TRBV10-3 and TRBJ2-5; possible D gene TRBD2, 6 bases. The CDR3 region is CAISEGGEETQYF. DNA of the CDR3: TGTGCCATCAGTGAAGGCGGGGAAGAGACCCAGTACTTC.